Given below is one TCR beta chain in context. The sample originates from a study of T cells in Graves' hyperthyroidism and ophthalmopathy. Study-wide background: It was at initial diagnosis, before any treatment, that peripheral blood was collected.

The V end was cut by 6 bases, the J end by 14 bases, with 23 bases between. This CDR3 comprises 15 residues. CDR1 and CDR2 from the germline V gene are MNHNS and SASEGT. Researchers amplified the TCR beta CDR3 regions from RNA transcripts. In the first-round RT-PCR of the TCR CDR3, the HTBI primer set was used. TCRdb re-derived calls from the multiplex PCR reads in MiXCR, one entry per CDR3 protein. The profile shows fewer than 350,000 distinct CDR3 sequences, around 13% of them singletons. The source of this sequence is a woman aged 40-49 years with Graves' hyperthyroidism. V and J are TRBV6-1 and TRBJ1-6; unclear D gene. The sequencing input was blood. The CDR3 protein is CASSPSGSGMTALHF. In DNA form, the CDR3 reads TGTGCCAGCAGCCCATCCGGCTCGGGTATGACGGCCCTCCACTTT.